In this sample, the clone carrying this TCR beta chain turned up a few times. This sample stems from a study of human T cells and chemical hapten exposure. Described time point: patch test 3, about 24 weeks after DPC sensitization. Documented treatment: therapeutic diphenylcyclopropenone sensitization with weekly scalp DPC. Germline-derived CDR1 and CDR2 are SGDLS and YYNGEE. The CDR3 runs to 16 residues. With V trimmed by 4 bases and J by 4 bases, 11 bases remained unmatched. One entry per CDR3 protein results from TCRdb running MiXCR on the RACE reads. The repertoire holds some 170,000 distinct CDR3 sequences, with roughly 25% as singletons.

The clonotype originates from a woman between 18 and 29 years old with alopecia areata. Some clones in this sample may be carry-over from other donors' samples. This chain uses TRBV9 with TRBJ2-3; 8 bases match TRBD2. The specimen comprised whole blood, sampled in connection with sensitization to the hapten diphenylcyclopropenone (DPC). CDR3 nucleotides: TGTGCCAGCAGCCCCCGGGAGCGGGAGAGGGCAGATACGCAGTATTTT. Protein: CASSPRERERADTQYF.